The T cell receptor (beta chain) under discussion was sequenced for a study of T cell responses to AZD1222 COVID-19 vaccine. The data were produced by immunoSEQ multiplex PCR, yet TCRdb's version contains in-frame clones alone and is incomplete. The sample records about 120,000 clones, about 90% being singletons. The CDR3 length is 19 residues. The V gene end was trimmed by 1 base and the J gene end by 0 bases; junction bases not matched to a gene: 6. Germline loops: CDR1 WSHSY, CDR2 SAAADI. The sample consisted of peripheral blood, taken on day 0 of AZD1222 vaccination. This clonotype was sampled from an adult in good health. The J gene is TRBJ2-3, the V gene TRBV10-2; TRBD2 matches 14 bases. The CDR3 reads CASSEWGLAGERSTDTQYF. Here the CDR3 DNA reads TGCGCCAGCAGTGAGTGGGGACTAGCGGGAGAAAGGAGCACAGATACGCAGTATTTT.